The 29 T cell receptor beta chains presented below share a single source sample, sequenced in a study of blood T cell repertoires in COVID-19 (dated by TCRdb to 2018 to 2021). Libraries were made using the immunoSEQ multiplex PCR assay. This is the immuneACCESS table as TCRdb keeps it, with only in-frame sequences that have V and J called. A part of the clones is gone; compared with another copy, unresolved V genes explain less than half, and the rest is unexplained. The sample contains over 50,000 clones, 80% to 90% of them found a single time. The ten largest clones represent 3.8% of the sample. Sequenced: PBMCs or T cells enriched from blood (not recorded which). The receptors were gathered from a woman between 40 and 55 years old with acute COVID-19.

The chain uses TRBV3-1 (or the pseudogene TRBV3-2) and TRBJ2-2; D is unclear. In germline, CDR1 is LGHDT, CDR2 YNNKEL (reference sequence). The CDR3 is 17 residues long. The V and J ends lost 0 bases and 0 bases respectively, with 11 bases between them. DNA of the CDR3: TGTGCCAGCAGCCAAGATATTGGCCAGACGAACACCGGGGAGCTGTTTTTT. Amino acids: CASSQDIGQTNTGELFF.

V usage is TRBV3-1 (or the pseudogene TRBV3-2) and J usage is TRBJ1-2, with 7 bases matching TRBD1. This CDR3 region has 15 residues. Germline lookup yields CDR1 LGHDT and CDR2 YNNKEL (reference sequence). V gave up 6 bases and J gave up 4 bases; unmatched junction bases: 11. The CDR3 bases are TGTGCCAGCAGTCCCGACAGGGCTGGGGGCTATGGCTACACCTTC. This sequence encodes CASSPDRAGGYGYTF.

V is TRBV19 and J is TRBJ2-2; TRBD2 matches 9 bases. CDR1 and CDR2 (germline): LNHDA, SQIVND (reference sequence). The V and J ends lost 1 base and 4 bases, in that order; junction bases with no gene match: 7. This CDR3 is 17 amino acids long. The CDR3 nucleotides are TGTGCCAGTAGTATAGGGGGACTAGCCCAACGCACCGGGGAGCTGTTTTTT. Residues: CASSIGGLAQRTGELFF. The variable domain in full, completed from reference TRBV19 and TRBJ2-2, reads DGGITQSPKYLFRKEGQNVTLSCEQNLNHDAMYWYRQDPGQGLRLIYYSQIVNDFQKGDIAEGYSVSREKKESFPLTVTSAQKNPTAFYLCASSIGGLAQRTGELFFGEGSRLTVL.

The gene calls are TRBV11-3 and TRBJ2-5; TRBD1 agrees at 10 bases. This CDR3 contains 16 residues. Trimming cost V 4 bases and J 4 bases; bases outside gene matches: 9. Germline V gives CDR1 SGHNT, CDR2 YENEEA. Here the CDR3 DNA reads TGTGCCAGCAGCTGGGACAGGGGCGGTTTGGTAGAGACCCAGTACTTC. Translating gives CASSWDRGGLVETQYF.

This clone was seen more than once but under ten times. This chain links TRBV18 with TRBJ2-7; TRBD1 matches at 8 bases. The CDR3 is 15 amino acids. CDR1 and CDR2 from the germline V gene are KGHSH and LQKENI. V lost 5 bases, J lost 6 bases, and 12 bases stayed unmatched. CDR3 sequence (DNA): TGTGCCAGCTCAGCTCTGACAGGGGAAGTCGGCGAGCAGTACTTC. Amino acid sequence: CASSALTGEVGEQYF.

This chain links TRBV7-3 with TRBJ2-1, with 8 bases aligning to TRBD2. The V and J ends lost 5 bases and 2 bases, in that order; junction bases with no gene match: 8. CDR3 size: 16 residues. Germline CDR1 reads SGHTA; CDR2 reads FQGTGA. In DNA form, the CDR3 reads TGTGCCAGCAGCCCTCCTTCAGCGGGAGCCTACAATGAGCAGTTCTTC. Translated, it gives CASSPPSAGAYNEQFF.

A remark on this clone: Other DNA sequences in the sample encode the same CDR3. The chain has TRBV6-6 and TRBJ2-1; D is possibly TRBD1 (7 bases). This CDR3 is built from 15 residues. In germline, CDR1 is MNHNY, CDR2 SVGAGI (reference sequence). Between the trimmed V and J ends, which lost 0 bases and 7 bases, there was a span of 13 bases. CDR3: CASSYSRPGGNEQFF. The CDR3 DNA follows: TGTGCCAGCAGTTACTCGAGGCCAGGGGGGAATGAGCAGTTCTTC.

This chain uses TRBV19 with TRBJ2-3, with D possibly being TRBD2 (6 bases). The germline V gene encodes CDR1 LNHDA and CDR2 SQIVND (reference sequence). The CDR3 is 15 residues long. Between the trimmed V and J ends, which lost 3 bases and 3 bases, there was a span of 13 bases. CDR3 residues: CASSMASGVTDTQYF. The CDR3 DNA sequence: TGTGCCAGTAGTATGGCGTCGGGGGTGACAGATACGCAGTATTTT.

CDR3 loop: CASTTSGGVSHEQYV. In DNA form, the CDR3 reads TGTGCCAGCACCACAAGCGGGGGGGTGTCTCACGAGCAGTACGTC. V gene TRBV6-5 combines with J gene TRBJ2-7; 10 bases match TRBD2. The CDR3 loop spans 15 amino acids. Losses at the gene ends were 7 bases for V and 5 bases for J; bases not matched to a gene: 11. CDR1 is MNHEY, CDR2 SVGAGI, per germline.

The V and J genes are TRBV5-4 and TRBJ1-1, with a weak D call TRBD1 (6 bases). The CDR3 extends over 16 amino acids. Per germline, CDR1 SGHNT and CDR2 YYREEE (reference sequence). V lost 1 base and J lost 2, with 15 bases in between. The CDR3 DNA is TGTGCCAGCAGCTTGCTTCTGGGGGCGCAAAACACTGAAGCTTTCTTT. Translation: CASSLLLGAQNTEAFF.

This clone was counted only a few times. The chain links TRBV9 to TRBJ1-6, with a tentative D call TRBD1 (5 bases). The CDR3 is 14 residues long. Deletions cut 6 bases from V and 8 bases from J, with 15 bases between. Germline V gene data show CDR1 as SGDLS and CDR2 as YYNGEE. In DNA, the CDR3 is TGTGCCAGCAACGTGGGGGGATTCGATTCACCCCTCCACTTT. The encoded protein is CASNVGGFDSPLHF. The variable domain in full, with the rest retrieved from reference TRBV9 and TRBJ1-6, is DSGVTQTPKHLITATGQRVTLRCSPRSGDLSVYWYQQSLDQGLQFLIQYYNGEERAKGNILERFSAQQFPDLHSELNLSSLELGDSALYFCASNVGGFDSPLHFGNGTRLTVT.

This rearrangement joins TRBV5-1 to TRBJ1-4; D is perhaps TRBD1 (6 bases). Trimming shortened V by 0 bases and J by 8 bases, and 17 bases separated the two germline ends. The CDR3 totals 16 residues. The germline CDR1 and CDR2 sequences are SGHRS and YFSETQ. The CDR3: CASSLATGTLTEKLFF. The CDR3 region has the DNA TGCGCCAGCAGCTTGGCCACCGGGACACTTACCGAAAAACTGTTTTTT.

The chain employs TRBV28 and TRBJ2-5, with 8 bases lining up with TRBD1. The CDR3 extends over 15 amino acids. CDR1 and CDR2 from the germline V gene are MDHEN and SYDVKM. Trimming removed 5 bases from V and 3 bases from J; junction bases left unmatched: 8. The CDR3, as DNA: TGTGCCAGCAGTCTCAACCCGGACAGGGAAGAGACCCAGTACTTC. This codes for CASSLNPDREETQYF.

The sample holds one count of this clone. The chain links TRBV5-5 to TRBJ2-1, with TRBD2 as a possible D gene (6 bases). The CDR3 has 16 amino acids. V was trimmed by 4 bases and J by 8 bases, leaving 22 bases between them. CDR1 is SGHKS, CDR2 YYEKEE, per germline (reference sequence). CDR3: CASSLNPAGGLYEQFF. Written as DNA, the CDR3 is TGTGCCAGCAGCCTCAATCCCGCCGGGGGTTTATATGAGCAGTTCTTC.

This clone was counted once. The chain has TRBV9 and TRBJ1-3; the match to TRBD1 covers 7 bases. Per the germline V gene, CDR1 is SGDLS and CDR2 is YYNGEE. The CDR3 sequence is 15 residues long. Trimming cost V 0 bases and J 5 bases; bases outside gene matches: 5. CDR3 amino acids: CASSVDQGVRNTIYF. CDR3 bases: TGTGCCAGCAGCGTAGACCAGGGGGTGAGAAACACCATATATTTT.

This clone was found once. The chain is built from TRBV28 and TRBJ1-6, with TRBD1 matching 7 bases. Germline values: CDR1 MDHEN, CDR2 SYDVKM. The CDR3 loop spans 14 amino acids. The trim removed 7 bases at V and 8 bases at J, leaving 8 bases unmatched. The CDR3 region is CASIRGRNDSPLHF. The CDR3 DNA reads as TGTGCCAGCATAAGGGGGCGAAATGATTCACCCCTCCACTTT.

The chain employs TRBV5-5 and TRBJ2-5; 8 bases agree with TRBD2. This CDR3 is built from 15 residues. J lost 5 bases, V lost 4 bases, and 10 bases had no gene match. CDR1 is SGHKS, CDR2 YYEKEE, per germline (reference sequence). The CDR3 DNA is TGTGCCAGCAGCCCCTTCGCGGGGGGTGCCGAGACCCAGTACTTC. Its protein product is CASSPFAGGAETQYF.

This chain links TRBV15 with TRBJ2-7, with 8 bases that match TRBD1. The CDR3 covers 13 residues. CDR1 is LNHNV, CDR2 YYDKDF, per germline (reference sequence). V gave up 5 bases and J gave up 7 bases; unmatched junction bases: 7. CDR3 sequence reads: CATSGGRGREQYF. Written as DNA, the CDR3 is TGTGCCACCAGCGGGGGCAGGGGGCGTGAGCAGTACTTC.

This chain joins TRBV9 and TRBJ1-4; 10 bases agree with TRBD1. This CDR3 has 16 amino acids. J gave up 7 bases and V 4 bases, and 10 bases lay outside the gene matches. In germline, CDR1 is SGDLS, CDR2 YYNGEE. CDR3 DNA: TGTGCCAGCAGCCCTCACCCGGACAGGGGGAGTGAAAAACTGTTTTTT. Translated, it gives CASSPHPDRGSEKLFF.

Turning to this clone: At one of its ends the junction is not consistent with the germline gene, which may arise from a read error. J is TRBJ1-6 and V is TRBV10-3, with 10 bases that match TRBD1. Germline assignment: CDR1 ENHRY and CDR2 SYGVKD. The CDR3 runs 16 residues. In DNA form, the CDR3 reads TGTGCCATCAGTGGATCCGGGACAGGGGCGGGTTCAGCCCTCCACTTT. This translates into CAISGSGTGAGSALHF.

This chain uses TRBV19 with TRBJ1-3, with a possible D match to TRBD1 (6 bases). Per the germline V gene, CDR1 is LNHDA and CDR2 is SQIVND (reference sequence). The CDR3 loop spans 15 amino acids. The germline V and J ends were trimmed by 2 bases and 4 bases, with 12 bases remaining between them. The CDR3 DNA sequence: TGTGCCAGTAGTATATTGGGGGCCTCAGGAAACACCATATATTTT. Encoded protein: CASSILGASGNTIYF.

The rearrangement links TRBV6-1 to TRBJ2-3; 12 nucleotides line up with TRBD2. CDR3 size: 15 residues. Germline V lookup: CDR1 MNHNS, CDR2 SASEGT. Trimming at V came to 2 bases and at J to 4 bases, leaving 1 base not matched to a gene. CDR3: CASSELAGGPDTQYF. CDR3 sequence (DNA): TGTGCCAGCAGTGAACTAGCGGGGGGGCCAGATACGCAGTATTTT.

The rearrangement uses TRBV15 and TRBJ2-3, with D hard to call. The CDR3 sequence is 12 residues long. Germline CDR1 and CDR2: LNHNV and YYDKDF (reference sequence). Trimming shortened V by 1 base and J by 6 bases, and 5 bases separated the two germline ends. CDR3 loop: CATSRVRDTQYF. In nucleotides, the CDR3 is TGTGCCACCAGCAGAGTCCGGGATACGCAGTATTTT.

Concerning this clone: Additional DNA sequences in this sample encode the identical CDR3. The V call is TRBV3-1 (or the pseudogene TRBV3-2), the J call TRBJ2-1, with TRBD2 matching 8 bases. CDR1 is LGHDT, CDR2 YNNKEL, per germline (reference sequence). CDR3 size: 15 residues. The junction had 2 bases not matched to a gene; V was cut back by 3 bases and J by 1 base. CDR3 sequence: CASSQGLVSYNEQFF. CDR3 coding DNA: TGTGCCAGCAGCCAGGGACTAGTTTCCTACAATGAGCAGTTCTTC.

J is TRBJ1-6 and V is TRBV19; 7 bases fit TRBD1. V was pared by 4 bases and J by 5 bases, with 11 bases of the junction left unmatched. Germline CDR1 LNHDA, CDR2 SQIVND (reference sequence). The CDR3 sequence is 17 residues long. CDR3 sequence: CASSRTTGPGNNSPLHF. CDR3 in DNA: TGTGCCAGTAGTAGAACGACAGGGCCCGGTAATAATTCACCCCTCCACTTT.

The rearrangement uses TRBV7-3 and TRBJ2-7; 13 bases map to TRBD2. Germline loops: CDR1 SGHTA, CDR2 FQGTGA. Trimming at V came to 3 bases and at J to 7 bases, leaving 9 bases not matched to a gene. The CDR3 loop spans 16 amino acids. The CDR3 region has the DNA TGTGCCAGCAGCTTCCGGACTAGCGGGAGATCGGGAGAGCAGTACTTC. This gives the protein CASSFRTSGRSGEQYF.

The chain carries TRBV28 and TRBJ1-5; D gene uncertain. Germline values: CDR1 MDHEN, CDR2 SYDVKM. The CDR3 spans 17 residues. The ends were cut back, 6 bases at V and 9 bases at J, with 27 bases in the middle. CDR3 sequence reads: CASSTQPVTGGDSPQHF. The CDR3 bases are TGTGCCAGCAGCACACAACCGGTGACGGGCGGGGATTCGCCCCAGCATTTT.

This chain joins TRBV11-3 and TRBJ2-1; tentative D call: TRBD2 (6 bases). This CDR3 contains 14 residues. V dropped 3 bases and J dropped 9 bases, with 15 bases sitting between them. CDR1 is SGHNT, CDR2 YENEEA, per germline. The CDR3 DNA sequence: TGTGCCAGCAGCTTGGGGGGAGTGGGGAGTGAGCAGTTCTTC. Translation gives CASSLGGVGSEQFF.

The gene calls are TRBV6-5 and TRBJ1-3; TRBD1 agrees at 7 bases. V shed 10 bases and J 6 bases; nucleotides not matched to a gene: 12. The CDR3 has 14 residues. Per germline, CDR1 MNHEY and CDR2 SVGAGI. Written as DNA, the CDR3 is TGTGCCACCTACACCCCGGGACAGTTAAACACCATATATTTT. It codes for CATYTPGQLNTIYF.